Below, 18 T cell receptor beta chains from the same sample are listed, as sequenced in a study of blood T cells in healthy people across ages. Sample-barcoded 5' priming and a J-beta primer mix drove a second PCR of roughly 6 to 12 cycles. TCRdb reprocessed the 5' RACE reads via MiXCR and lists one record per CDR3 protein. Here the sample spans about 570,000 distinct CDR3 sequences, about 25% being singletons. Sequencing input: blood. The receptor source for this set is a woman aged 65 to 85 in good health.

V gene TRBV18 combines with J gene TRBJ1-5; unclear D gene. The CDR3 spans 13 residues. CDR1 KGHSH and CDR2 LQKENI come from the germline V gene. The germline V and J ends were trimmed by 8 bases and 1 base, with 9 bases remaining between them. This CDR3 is CASNRESNQPQHF. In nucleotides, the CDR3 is TGTGCCAGCAATCGGGAGAGCAATCAGCCCCAGCATTTT. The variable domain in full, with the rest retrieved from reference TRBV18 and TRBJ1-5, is NAGVMQNPRHLVRRRGQEARLRCSPMKGHSHVYWYRQLPEEGLKFMVYLQKENIIDESGMPKERFSAEFPKEGPSILRIQQVVRGDSAAYFCASNRESNQPQHFGDGTRLSIL.

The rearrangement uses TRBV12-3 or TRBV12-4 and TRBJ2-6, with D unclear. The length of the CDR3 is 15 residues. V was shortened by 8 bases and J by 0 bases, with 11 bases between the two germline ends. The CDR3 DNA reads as TGTGCCAGCGGAGTGACATCCTCTGGGGCCAACGTCCTGACTTTC. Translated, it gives CASGVTSSGANVLTF.

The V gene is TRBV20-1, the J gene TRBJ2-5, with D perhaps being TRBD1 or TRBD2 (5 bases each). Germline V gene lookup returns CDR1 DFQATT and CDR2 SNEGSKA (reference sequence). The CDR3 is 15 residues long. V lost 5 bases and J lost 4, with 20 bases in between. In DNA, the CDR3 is TGCAGTGCTTGGGGGTCGGCCTTCACACCAGAGACCCAGTACTTC. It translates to CSAWGSAFTPETQYF.

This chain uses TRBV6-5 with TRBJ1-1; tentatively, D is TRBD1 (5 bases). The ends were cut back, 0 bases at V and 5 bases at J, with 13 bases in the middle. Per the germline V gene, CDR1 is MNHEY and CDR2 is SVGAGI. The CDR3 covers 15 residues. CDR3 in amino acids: CASSYSNSGYTEAFF. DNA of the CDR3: TGTGCCAGCAGTTACTCGAACTCAGGGTATACTGAAGCTTTCTTT.

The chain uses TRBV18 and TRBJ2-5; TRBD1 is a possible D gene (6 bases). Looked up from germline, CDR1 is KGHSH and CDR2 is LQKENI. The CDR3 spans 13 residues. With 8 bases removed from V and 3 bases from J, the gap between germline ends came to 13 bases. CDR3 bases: TGTGCCAGCACGATTTCAGGGGAAGAGACCCAGTACTTC. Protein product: CASTISGEETQYF.

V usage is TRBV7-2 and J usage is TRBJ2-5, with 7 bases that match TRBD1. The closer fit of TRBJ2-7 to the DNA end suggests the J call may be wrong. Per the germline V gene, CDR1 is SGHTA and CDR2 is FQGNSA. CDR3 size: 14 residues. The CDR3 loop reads CASRGQALSYEQYF. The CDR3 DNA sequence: TGTGCCAGCAGAGGACAGGCCCTCTCCTACGAGCAGTACTTC.

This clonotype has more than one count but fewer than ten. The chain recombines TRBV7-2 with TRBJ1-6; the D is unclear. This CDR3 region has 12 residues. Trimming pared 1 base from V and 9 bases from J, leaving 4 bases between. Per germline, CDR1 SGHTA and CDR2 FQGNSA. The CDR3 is CASSLVSSPLHF. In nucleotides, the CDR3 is TGTGCCAGCAGCTTAGTGAGTTCACCCCTCCACTTT.

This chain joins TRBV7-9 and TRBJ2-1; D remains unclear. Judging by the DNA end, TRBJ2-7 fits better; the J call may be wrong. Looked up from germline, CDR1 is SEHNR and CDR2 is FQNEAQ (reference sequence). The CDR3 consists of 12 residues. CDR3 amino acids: CASSDSTYEQYF. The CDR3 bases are TGTGCCAGCAGCGATTCAACCTACGAGCAGTACTTC.

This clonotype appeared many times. The CDR3 DNA is TGCAGCGTTGAGGACTACCAACTCTACAATGAGCAGTTCTTC. Its translation: CSVEDYQLYNEQFF. The V and J genes are TRBV29-1 and TRBJ2-1, with TRBD2 as a possible D gene (6 bases). This CDR3 is 14 amino acids long. Trimming took off 3 bases at V and 3 bases at J, with 12 bases between the two ends. Looked up from germline, CDR1 is SQVTM and CDR2 is ANQGSEA.

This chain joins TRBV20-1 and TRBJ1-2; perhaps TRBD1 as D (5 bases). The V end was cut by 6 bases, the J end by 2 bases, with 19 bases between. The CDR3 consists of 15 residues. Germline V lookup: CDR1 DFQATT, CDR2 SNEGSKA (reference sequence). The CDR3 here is CSARNPPEGNYGYTF. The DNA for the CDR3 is TGCAGTGCGAGAAATCCCCCGGAGGGGAACTATGGCTACACCTTC.

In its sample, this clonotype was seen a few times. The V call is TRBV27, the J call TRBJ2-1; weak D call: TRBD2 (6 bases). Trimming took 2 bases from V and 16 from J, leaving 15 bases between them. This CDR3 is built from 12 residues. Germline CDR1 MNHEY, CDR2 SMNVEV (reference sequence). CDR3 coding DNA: TGTGCCAGCAGTTTACCGGGAGCACGAAGCTTCTTC. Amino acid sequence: CASSLPGARSFF.

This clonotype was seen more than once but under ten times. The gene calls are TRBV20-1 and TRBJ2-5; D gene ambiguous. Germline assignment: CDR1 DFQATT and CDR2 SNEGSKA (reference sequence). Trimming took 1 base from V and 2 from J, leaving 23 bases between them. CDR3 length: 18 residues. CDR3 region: CSARAFRLIRLEQETQYF. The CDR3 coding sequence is TGCAGTGCTAGAGCTTTTAGATTGATCCGGCTCGAGCAAGAGACCCAGTACTTC.

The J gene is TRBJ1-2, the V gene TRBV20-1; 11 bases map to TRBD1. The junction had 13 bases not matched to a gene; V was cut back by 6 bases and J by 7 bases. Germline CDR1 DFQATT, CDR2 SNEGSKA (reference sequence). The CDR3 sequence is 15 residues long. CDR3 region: CSAIALGQGASGYTF. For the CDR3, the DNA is TGCAGTGCAATTGCCCTCGGACAGGGGGCCTCTGGCTACACCTTC.

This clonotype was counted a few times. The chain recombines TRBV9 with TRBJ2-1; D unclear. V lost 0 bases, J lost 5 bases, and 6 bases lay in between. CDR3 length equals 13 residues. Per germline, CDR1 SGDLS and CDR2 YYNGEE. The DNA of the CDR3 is TGTGCCAGCAGCGTAGGTGCGGACAATGAGCAGTTCTTC. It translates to CASSVGADNEQFF. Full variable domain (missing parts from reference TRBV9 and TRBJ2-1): DSGVTQTPKHLITATGQRVTLRCSPRSGDLSVYWYQQSLDQGLQFLIQYYNGEERAKGNILERFSAQQFPDLHSELNLSSLELGDSALYFCASSVGADNEQFFGPGTRLTVL.

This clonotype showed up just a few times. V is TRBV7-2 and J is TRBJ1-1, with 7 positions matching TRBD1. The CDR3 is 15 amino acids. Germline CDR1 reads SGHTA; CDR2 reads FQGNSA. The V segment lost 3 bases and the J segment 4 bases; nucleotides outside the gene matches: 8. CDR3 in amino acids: CASSFNGDSPTEAFF. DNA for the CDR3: TGTGCCAGCAGCTTCAACGGGGACAGTCCCACTGAAGCTTTCTTT.

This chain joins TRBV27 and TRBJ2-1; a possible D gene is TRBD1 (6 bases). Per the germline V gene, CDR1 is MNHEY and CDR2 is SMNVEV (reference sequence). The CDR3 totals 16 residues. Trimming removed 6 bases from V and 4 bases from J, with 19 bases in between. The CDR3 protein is CASRKRLGASYNEQFF. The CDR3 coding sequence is TGTGCCAGCAGGAAGAGACTGGGGGCTTCGTACAATGAGCAGTTCTTC.

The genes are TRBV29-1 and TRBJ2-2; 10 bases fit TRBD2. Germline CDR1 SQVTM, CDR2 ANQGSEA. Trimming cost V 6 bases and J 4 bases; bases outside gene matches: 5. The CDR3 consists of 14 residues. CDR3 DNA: TGCAGCGTAGCTAGCGGGGGCCGCACCGGGGAGCTGTTTTTT. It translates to CSVASGGRTGELFF.

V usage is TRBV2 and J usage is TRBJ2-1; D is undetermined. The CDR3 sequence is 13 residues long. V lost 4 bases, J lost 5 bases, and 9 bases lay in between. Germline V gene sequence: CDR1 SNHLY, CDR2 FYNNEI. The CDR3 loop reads CASSVARNNEQFF. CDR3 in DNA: TGTGCCAGCAGTGTGGCCAGGAACAATGAGCAGTTCTTC.